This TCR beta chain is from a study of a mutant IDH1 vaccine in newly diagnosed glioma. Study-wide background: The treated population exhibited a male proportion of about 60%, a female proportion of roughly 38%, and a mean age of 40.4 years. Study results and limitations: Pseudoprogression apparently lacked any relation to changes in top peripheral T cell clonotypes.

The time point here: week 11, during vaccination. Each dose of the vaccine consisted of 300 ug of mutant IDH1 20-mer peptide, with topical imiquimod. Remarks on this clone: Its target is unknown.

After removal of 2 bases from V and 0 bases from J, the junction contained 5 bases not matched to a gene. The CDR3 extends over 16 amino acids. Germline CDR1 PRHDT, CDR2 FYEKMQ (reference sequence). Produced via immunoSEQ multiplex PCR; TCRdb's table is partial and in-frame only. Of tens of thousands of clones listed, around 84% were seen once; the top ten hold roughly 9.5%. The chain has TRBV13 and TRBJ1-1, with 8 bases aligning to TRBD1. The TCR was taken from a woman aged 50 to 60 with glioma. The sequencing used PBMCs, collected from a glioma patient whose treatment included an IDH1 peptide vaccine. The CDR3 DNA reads TGTGCCAGCAGCTTACGAACAGGGGGAATGAACACTGAAGCTTTCTTT. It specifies CASSLRTGGMNTEAFF.